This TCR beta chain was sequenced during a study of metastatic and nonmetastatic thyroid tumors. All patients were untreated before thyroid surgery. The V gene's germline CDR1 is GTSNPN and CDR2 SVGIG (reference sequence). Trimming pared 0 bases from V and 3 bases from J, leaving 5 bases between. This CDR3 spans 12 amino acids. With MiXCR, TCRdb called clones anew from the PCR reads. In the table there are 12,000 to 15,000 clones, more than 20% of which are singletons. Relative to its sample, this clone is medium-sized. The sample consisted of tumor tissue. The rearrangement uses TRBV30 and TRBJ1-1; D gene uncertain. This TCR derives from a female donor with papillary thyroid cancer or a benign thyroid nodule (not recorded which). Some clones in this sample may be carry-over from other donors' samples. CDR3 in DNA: TGTGCCTGGAGTGTACTCCACACTGAAGCTTTCTTT. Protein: CAWSVLHTEAFF.